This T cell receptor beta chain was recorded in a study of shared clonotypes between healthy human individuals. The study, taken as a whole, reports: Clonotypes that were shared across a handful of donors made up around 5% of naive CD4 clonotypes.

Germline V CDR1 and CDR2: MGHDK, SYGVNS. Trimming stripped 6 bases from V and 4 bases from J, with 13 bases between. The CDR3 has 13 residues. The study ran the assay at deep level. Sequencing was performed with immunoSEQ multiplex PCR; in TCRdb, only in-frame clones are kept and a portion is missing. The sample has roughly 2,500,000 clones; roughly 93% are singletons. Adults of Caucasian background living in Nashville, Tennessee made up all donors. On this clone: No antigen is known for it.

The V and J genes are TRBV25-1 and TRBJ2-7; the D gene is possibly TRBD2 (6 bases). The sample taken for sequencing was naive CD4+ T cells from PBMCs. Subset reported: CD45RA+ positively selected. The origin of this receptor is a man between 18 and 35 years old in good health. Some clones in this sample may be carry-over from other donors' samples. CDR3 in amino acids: CASRGDWGYEQYF. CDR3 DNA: TGTGCCAGCAGGGGGGACTGGGGTTACGAGCAGTACTTC.